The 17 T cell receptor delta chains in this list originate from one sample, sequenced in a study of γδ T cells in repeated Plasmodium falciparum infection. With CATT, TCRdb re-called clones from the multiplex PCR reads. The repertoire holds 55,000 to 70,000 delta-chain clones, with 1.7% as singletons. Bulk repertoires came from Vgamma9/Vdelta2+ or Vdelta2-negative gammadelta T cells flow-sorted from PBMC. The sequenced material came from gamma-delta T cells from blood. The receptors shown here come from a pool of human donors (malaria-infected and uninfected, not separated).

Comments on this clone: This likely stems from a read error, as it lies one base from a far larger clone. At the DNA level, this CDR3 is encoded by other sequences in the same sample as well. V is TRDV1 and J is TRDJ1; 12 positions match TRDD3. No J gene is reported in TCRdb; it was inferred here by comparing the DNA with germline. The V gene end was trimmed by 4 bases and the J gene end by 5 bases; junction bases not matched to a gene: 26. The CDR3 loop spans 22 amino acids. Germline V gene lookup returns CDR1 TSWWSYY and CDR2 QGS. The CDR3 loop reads CALGVRHFLRVTGGYRADKLIF. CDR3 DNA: TGTGCTCTTGGGGTCCGTCACTTCCTACGCGTCACTGGGGGATACAGGGCTGATAAACTCATCTTT.

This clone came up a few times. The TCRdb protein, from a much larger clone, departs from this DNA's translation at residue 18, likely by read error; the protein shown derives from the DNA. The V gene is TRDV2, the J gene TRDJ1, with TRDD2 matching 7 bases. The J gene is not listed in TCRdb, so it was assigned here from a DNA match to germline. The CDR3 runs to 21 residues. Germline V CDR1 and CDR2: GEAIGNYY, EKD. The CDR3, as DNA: TGTGCCTGTGACACCTCCTGCTCTTTATTCCTACCCGGGGTGGCCACCGATAGACTCATCTTT. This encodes CACDTSCSLFLPGVATDRLIF.

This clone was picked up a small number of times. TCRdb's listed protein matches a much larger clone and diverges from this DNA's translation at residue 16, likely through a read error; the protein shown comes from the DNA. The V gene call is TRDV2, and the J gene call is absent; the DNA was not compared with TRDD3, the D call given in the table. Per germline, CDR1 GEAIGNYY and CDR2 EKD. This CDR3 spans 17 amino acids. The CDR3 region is CACAGTGGYFDTDKLTF. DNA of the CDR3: TGTGCCTGTGCAGGAACTGGGGGATACTTTGACACCGATAAACTCACCTTT.

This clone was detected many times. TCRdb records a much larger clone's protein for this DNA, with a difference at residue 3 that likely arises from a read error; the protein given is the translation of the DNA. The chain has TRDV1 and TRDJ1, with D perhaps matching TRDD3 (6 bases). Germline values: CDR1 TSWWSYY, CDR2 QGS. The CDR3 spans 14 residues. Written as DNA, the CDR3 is TGTGCTCCTGGGGTCCCTTCGTGGGTCTATAAACTCATCTTT. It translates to CAPGVPSWVYKLIF.

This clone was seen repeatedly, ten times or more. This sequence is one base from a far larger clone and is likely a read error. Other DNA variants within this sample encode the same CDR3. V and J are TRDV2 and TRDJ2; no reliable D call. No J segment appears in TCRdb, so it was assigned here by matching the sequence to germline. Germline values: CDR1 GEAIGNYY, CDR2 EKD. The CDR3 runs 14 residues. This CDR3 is CACDTGTLTAQLFF. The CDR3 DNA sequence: TGCGCCTGTGACACCGGAACTTTGACAGCACAACTCTTCTTT.

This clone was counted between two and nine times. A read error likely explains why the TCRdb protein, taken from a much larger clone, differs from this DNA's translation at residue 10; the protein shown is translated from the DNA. The CDR3: CALGEINTLPPVKLIF. CDR3 DNA: TGTGCTCTTGGGGAAATCAATACCCTACCACCAGTTAAACTCATCTTT. The chain uses TRDV1 and TRDJ1; TRDD2 is a possible D gene (5 bases). V was clipped by 2 bases and J by 7 bases, with 20 bases between them. The CDR3 runs to 16 residues. Germline-derived CDR1 and CDR2 are TSWWSYY and QGS.

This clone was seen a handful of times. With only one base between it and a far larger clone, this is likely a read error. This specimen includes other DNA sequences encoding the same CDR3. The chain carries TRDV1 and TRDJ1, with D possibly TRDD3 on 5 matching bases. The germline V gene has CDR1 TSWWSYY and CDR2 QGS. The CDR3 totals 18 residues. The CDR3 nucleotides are TGTGCTCTCGGGGAACGCACCACTTGGGGACCTATCGCCGATAAACTCATCTTT. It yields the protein CALGERTTWGPIADKLIF.

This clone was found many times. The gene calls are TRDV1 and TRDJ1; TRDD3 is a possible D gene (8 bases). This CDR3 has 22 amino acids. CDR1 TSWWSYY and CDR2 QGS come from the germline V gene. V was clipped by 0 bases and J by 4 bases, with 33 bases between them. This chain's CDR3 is CALGELVPSFVRWGKQVDKLIF. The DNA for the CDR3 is TGTGCTCTTGGGGAACTAGTGCCTTCCTTTGTACGCTGGGGGAAACAGGTCGATAAACTCATCTTT.

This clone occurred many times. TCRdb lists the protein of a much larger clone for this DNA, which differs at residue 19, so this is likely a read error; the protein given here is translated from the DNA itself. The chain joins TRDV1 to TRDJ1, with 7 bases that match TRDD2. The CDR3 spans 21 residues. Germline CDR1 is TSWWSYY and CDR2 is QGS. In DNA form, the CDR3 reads TGTGCTCTTGGGGAAGTTTCCTACGGGGGGCCGTACTCTCTGTACACCGATAAACCCATCTTT. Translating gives CALGEVSYGGPYSLYTDKPIF.

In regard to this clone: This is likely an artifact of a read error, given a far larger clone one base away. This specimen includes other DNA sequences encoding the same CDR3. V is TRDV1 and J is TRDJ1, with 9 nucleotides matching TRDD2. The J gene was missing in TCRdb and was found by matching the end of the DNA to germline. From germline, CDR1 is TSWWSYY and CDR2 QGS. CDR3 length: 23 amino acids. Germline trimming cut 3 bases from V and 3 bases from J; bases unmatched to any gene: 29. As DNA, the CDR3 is TGTGCTCTTGGGGATTCAGCCTTCCTACGAGTGGGGCCATTCCTGGGTATGGCCGATAAACTCATCTTT. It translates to CALGDSAFLRVGPFLGMADKLIF.

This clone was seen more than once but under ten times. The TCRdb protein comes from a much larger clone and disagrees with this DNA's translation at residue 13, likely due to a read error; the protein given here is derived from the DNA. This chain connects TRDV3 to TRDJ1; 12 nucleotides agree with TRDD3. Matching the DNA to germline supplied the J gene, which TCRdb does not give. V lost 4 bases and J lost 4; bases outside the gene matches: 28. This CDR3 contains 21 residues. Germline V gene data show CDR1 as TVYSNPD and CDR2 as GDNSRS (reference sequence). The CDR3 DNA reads TGTGCCTCTTCGGCTACCTTCAGGTACTGGGGGATACTGCCTTTCCTCGATAAACTCATCTTT. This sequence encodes CASSATFRYWGILPFLDKLIF.

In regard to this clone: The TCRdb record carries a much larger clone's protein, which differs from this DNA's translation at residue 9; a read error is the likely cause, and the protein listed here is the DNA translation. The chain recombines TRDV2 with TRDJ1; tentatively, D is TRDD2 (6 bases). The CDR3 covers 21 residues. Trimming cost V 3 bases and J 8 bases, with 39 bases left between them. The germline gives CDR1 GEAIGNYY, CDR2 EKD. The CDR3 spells CACDQAPSHVEGKVRNDKLIF. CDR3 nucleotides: TGTGCCTGTGACCAAGCACCTTCCCACGTGGAGGGAAAGGTTCGTAACGACAAACTCATCTTT.

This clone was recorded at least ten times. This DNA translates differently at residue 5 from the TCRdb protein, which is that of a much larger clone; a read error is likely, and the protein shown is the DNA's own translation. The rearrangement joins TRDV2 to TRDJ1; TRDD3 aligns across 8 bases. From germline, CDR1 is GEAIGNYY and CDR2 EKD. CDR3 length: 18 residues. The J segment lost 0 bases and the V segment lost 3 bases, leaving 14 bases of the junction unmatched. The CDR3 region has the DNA TGTGCCTGTGACGCCTCGGTACTGGGGGCCAAGTACACCGATAAACTCATCTTT. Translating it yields CACDASVLGAKYTDKLIF.

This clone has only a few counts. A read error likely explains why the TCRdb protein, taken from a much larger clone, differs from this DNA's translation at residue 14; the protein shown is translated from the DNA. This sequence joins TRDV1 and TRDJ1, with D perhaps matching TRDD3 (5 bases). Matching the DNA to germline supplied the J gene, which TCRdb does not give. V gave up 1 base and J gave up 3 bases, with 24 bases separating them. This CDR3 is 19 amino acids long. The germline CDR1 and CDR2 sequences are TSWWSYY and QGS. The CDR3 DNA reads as TGTGCTCTTGGGGAACCCCTCGTCTTAGGGGAACTCAACCCCGATAAACTCATCTTT. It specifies CALGEPLVLGELNPDKLIF.

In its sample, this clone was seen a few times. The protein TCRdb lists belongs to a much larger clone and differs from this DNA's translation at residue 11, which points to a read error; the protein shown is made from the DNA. The CDR3 region is CALGEQGLYGALGGGDKLIF. Here the CDR3 DNA reads TGTGCTCTTGGGGAACAAGGACTTTACGGCGCACTGGGGGGAGGCGATAAACTCATCTTT. V is TRDV1 and J is TRDJ1; 8 bases are a match to TRDD3. The germline V gene encodes CDR1 TSWWSYY and CDR2 QGS. CDR3 size: 20 residues. J was trimmed by 4 bases and V by 1 base; bases with no gene match: 20.

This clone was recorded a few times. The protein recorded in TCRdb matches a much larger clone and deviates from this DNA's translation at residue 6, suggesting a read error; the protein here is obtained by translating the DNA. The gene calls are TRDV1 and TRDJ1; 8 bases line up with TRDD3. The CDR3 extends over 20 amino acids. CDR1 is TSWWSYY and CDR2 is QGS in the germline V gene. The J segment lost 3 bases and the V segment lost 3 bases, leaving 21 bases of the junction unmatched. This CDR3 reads CALGDPYWGSTGVWPDKLIF. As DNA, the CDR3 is TGTGCTCTTGGGGATCCGTACTGGGGGTCCACCGGAGTCTGGCCCGATAAACTCATCTTT.

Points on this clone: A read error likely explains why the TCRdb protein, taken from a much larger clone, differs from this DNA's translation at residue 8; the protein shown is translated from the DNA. The CDR3 DNA is TGTGCCTGTGACACCGTCCACGACCGAATGGGGGATACGGGCTTGGATTATGGTACCGATAAACTCATCTTT. It specifies CACDTVHDRMGDTGLDYGTDKLIF. This sequence joins TRDV2 and TRDJ1, with 11 bases aligning to TRDD3. The J gene is absent in TCRdb and was assigned here via DNA matching to germline. Germline CDR1 reads GEAIGNYY; CDR2 reads EKD. V was clipped by 0 bases and J by 2 bases; unmatched bases: 28. The CDR3 runs 24 residues.